A single sample is the source of the 5 T cell receptor beta chains below, sequenced in a study of blood T cell repertoires in COVID-19. Sequenced by immunoSEQ multiplex PCR; TCRdb stores in-frame clones only, minus some. Of roughly 410,000 clones listed, approximately 90% are singletons. The sequenced sample consisted of peripheral blood. The receptors here all came from a woman aged 35 to 49 with COVID-19, enrolled during active disease.

The chain couples TRBV9 to TRBJ1-3; perhaps TRBD1 as D (6 bases). The CDR3 spans 17 residues. Germline V CDR1 and CDR2: SGDLS, YYNGEE. The ends were cut back, 3 bases at V and 3 bases at J, with 19 bases in the middle. CDR3 DNA sequence: TGTGCCAGCAGCGAGGGTCCAGGGGTAGTGCATGGAAACACCATATATTTT. This gives the protein CASSEGPGVVHGNTIYF.

The chain recombines TRBV3-1 (or the pseudogene TRBV3-2) with TRBJ2-3; D is unclear. V was cut by 4 bases and J by 0 bases, with 8 bases left in between. Germline CDR1 reads LGHDT; CDR2 reads YNNKEL (reference sequence). CDR3 length equals 14 residues. The CDR3 DNA follows: TGTGCCAGCAGCCCGTCGTATAGCACAGATACGCAGTATTTT. This gives the protein CASSPSYSTDTQYF.

The CDR3 region is CASSSTSGRAMSNEQYF. CDR3 bases: TGTGCCAGCAGCTCGACTAGCGGGAGGGCGATGTCGAACGAGCAGTACTTC. The chain employs TRBV6-2 or TRBV6-3 and TRBJ2-7; 14 nucleotides align to TRBD2. Trimming removed 6 bases from V and 5 bases from J; junction bases left unmatched: 12. Germline V gene lookup returns CDR1 MNHEY and CDR2 SVGEGT. The CDR3 is made up of 17 amino acids.

The chain combines TRBV4-3 with TRBJ1-5; TRBD1 agrees at 10 bases. The trim removed 4 bases at V and 6 bases at J, leaving 6 bases unmatched. CDR1 and CDR2 from the germline V gene are LGHNA and YSLEER. The CDR3 length is 15 residues. CDR3 loop: CASSRDRGRGQPQHF. The CDR3 nucleotides are TGCGCCAGCAGCCGTGACAGGGGGCGCGGTCAGCCCCAGCATTTT.

The V gene is TRBV28, the J gene TRBJ2-7, with 8 positions matching TRBD1. The CDR3 has 16 amino acids. Looked up from germline, CDR1 is MDHEN and CDR2 is SYDVKM. V shed 4 bases and J 3 bases; nucleotides not matched to a gene: 11. The CDR3 region is CASSSRPGGAIYEQYF. CDR3 bases: TGTGCCAGCAGTTCCCGACCAGGGGGCGCCATCTACGAGCAGTACTTC.